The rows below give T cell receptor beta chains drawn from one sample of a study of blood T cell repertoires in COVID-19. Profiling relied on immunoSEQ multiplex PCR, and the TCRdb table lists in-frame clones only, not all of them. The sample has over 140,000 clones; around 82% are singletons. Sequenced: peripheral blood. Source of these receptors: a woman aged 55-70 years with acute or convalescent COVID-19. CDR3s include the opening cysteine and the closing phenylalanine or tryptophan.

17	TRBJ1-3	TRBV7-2	CASSLRQQGISGNTIYF
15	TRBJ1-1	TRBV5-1	CASRTGTVMNTEAFF
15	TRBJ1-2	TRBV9	CASSVETGQGYGYTF
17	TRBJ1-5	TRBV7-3	CASSSIPGVVGNQPQHF
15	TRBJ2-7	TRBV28	CASSTPQLTRYEQYF
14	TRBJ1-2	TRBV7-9	CASSLGQGPYGYTF
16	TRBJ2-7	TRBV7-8	CASSPEAGGLYYEQYF
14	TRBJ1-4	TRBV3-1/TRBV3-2	CASSIRVHNEKLFF
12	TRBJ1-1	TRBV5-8	CASSRGAAEAFF
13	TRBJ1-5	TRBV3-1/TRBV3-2	CASSQDVSQPQHF
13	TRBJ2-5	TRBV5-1	CASFAGAGETQYF
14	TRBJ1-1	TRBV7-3	CASSLQGAGTEAFF
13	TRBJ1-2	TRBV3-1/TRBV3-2	CASSLTGDSGYTF
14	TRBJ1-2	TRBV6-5	CAGKGVRSDYGYTF
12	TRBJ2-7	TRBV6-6	CASSYGGAQEYF
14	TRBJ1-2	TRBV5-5	CASSLGGGGNGYTF
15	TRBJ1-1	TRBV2	CASSARQGGDPGAFF
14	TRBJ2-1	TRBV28	CASSLTGGPIGQFF
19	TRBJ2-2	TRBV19	CASAPRGTPLDSNTGELFF
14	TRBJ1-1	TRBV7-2	CASSRTGRETEAFF
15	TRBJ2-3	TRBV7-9	CASSRLAGTSDTQYF
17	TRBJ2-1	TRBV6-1	CASSGPLSGMVGNEQFF
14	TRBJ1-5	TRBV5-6	CASGVRMDNQPQHF
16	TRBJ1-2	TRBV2	CATRLQTVPANYGYTF
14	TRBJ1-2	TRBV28	CASSWQQGQEGYTF
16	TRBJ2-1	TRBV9	CASSVATGRGNNEQFF
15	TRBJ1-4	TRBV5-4	CASSSPGQYNEKLFF
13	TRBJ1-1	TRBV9	CASSVTGVTEAFF
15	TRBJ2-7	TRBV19	CASSETGGAPYEQYF
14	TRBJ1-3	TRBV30	CAWSFQGEGNTIYF
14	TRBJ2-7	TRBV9	CASSVGAEFYEQYF
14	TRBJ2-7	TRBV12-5	CASGSYREFYEQYF
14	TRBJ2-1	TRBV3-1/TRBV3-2	CASAPGLGNNEQFF
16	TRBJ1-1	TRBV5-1	CASSPEAWTGVPEAFF
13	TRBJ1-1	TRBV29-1	CSVSPGQNTEAFF
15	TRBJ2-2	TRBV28	CASTHRAMNTGELFF
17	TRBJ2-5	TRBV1	CTSSQLAASGKQETQYF
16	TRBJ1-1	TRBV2	CASSLTGGRVNTEAFF
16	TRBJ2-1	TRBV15	CATRLERGTGRNEQFF
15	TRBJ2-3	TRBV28	CASSSSGRALDTQYF